This T cell receptor (beta chain) originates from a study of blood T cell repertoires in COVID-19. The CDR3 sequence is 15 residues long. The V segment lost 4 bases and the J segment 8 bases; nucleotides outside the gene matches: 9. CDR1 and CDR2 from the germline V gene are SGDLS and YYNGEE. Donors in Cohort 3 who had recovered were those with two negative PCRs, healthcare professional clearance, or resolution of their symptoms. This table comes from immunoSEQ multiplex PCR, and its TCRdb copy is limited to in-frame clones, with some not included. The sample holds about half a million clones, around nine tenths seen once.

What was sequenced was PBMCs or T cells enriched from blood (not recorded which). The sequence came from a woman aged 55-69 years who had recovered from COVID-19. V gene TRBV9 combines with J gene TRBJ1-4; 9 bases are shared with TRBD1. DNA of the CDR3: TGTGCCAGCAGCTCGAGGGACAGGGCTCAAGAAAAACTGTTTTTT. It translates to CASSSRDRAQEKLFF.